A single sample is the source of the 25 T cell receptor beta chains below, sequenced in a study of identical twins. TCRdb passed the 5' RACE reads through MiXCR, listing each CDR3 protein once. In the table there are 450,000 to 650,000 distinct CDR3 sequences, nearly 10% of which are singletons. This sample was shared with a second study, whose subject was yellow fever vaccine responses in identical twins.

Specimen: PBMCs. The receptors shown here come from a woman aged 18-35 years in good health.

This clonotype has only a few counts. This chain joins TRBV28 and TRBJ2-7; a possible D gene is TRBD1 (6 bases). The CDR3 is 15 amino acids. V lost 5 bases, J lost 1 base, and 15 bases lay in between. Germline V gives CDR1 MDHEN, CDR2 SYDVKM. CDR3 protein: CASSVDWGRSYEQYF. The CDR3 DNA reads as TGTGCCAGCAGTGTAGACTGGGGGCGATCCTACGAGCAGTACTTC.

This chain connects TRBV28 to TRBJ2-3, with D possibly called TRBD1 or TRBD2 (6 bases each). The CDR3 runs 16 residues. The V end lost 4 bases, the J end lost 2 bases, and 16 bases lay between the germline ends. The germline V gene encodes CDR1 MDHEN and CDR2 SYDVKM. CDR3: CASSSLGGPNTDTQYF. The CDR3 DNA follows: TGTGCCAGCAGTTCTCTTGGGGGGCCGAACACAGATACGCAGTATTTT.

This clonotype was counted a few times. The rearrangement joins TRBV19 to TRBJ1-5; a possible D gene is TRBD1 (5 bases). With 8 bases removed from V and 6 bases from J, the gap between germline ends came to 11 bases. CDR1 and CDR2 (germline): LNHDA, SQIVND (reference sequence). The CDR3 loop spans 12 amino acids. CDR3 region: CASGWGVQPQHF. The CDR3 nucleotides read TGTGCCAGTGGATGGGGGGTTCAGCCCCAGCATTTT.

This clonotype has a count of ten or more. The chain has TRBV7-2 and TRBJ2-2; TRBD1 aligns across 10 bases. The CDR3 runs 16 residues. The V segment lost 5 bases and the J segment 3 bases; nucleotides outside the gene matches: 6. The germline CDR1 and CDR2 sequences are SGHTA and FQGNSA. The DNA of the CDR3 is TGTGCCAGCAGCACCGGGACAGGGGTGCACACCGGGGAGCTGTTTTTT. As protein: CASSTGTGVHTGELFF.

This clonotype was picked up many times. The chain uses TRBV20-1 and TRBJ2-4, with 8 bases lining up with TRBD2. The CDR3 loop spans 15 amino acids. With 0 bases clipped from V and 3 bases from J, the junction kept 4 bases outside the gene matches. Germline V CDR1 and CDR2: DFQATT, SNEGSKA (reference sequence). The CDR3 bases are TGCAGTGCTAGAGAGTTGGGACTAGACAAAAACATTCAGTACTTC. Encoded protein: CSARELGLDKNIQYF.

This clonotype has ten or more counts. J is TRBJ2-7 and V is TRBV6-2 or TRBV6-3; D gene ambiguous. Trimming cost V 2 bases and J 2 bases, with 7 bases left between them. This CDR3 contains 13 residues. In germline, CDR1 is MNHEY, CDR2 SVGEGT. CDR3 nucleotide sequence: TGTGCCAGCAGTTACAGTAAGACCTACGAGCAGTACTTC. Its translation is CASSYSKTYEQYF.

This clonotype has just a few counts. V usage is TRBV6-1 and J usage is TRBJ1-5; 7 bases match TRBD1. V dropped 6 bases and J dropped 6; count of bases not matched to a gene: 8. The germline V gene encodes CDR1 MNHNS and CDR2 SASEGT. This CDR3 comprises 14 residues. CDR3 nucleotide sequence: TGTGCCAGCAGCCGGGCAGGGGGAGTTCAGCCCCAGCATTTT. Its translation is CASSRAGGVQPQHF.

This clonotype was counted only a few times. CDR3 DNA: TGTGCCAGCAGCTACAGAATGGGCGGGAGTATCGCCTACGAGCAGTACTTC. Translation: CASSYRMGGSIAYEQYF. The chain joins TRBV11-2 to TRBJ2-7, with 7 bases identical to TRBD2. CDR3 length equals 17 residues. CDR1 is SGHAT, CDR2 FQNNGV, per germline. Unmatched junction bases numbered 14, after V lost 4 bases and J lost 2 bases.

V and J are TRBV7-3 and TRBJ2-3, with TRBD2 identical over 10 bases. Germline V gives CDR1 SGHTA, CDR2 FQGTGA. CDR3 size: 15 residues. The trim removed 6 bases at V and 2 bases at J, leaving 5 bases unmatched. CDR3 region: CASSLAGGDTDTQYF. In nucleotides, the CDR3 is TGTGCCAGCAGTTTAGCGGGGGGTGACACAGATACGCAGTATTTT.

This clonotype was detected ten times or more. The chain joins TRBV29-1 to TRBJ2-5; D ambiguous. V shed 5 bases and J shed 4 bases, with 8 bases lying between them. The germline gives CDR1 SQVTM, CDR2 ANQGSEA. The CDR3 runs 11 residues. CDR3 protein: CSVYAPETQYF. Here the CDR3 DNA reads TGCAGCGTTTATGCCCCAGAGACCCAGTACTTC.

The V and J genes are TRBV20-1 and TRBJ1-2, with D possibly TRBD1 on 6 matching bases. Trimming cost V 3 bases and J 0 bases, with 14 bases left between them. CDR1 and CDR2 (germline): DFQATT, SNEGSKA (reference sequence). The CDR3 has 15 residues. CDR3 region: CSARVRDTANYGYTF. In nucleotides, the CDR3 is TGCAGTGCTAGGGTACGGGACACCGCTAACTATGGCTACACCTTC.

Only a few counts were recorded for this clonotype. The V and J genes are TRBV25-1 and TRBJ2-2; D uncertain. The CDR3 extends over 11 amino acids. V was shortened by 10 bases and J by 6 bases, with 9 bases between the two germline ends. Germline V gene sequence: CDR1 MGHDK, CDR2 SYGVNS. This chain's CDR3 is CANLPPGELFF. CDR3 bases: TGTGCCAACCTACCCCCCGGGGAGCTGTTTTTT.

The sample holds a few counts of this clonotype. V usage is TRBV4-1 and J usage is TRBJ2-7, with 7 bases identical to TRBD2. CDR3 length: 17 residues. The germline V gene has CDR1 MGHRA and CDR2 YSYEKL. The J segment lost 0 bases and the V segment lost 2 bases, leaving 10 bases of the junction unmatched. CDR3 loop: CASSQRVWASGSYEQYF. CDR3 nucleotide sequence: TGCGCCAGCAGCCAACGGGTCTGGGCTAGCGGCTCCTACGAGCAGTACTTC.

This clonotype was detected ten times or more. The gene calls are TRBV4-1 and TRBJ2-1, with TRBD2 matching over 11 bases. The CDR3 consists of 24 residues. V lost 0 bases to trimming and J lost 1 base; unmatched junction nucleotides: 23. Germline loops: CDR1 MGHRA, CDR2 YSYEKL. Written as DNA, the CDR3 is TGCGCCAGCAGCCAAGAGTATTGGCAGGGGGTTGTAGCGGGAGGGCCGGGTTCCTACAATGAGCAGTTCTTC. This codes for CASSQEYWQGVVAGGPGSYNEQFF.

In its sample, this clonotype was seen many times. J is TRBJ2-3 and V is TRBV7-9; 10 bases line up with TRBD2. In germline, CDR1 is SEHNR, CDR2 FQNEAQ (reference sequence). The CDR3 contains 17 residues. Trimming at V came to 1 base and at J to 1 base, leaving 5 bases not matched to a gene. CDR3 bases: TGTGCCAGCAGCTTAGGTTCTCTAGCGGGAGGCACAGATACGCAGTATTTT. Amino acid sequence: CASSLGSLAGGTDTQYF.

This clonotype has just a few counts. The V gene is TRBV6-2 or TRBV6-3, the J gene TRBJ2-3, with D perhaps matching TRBD2 (5 bases). The germline V and J ends were trimmed by 7 bases and 0 bases, with 17 bases remaining between them. Germline CDR1 reads MNHEY; CDR2 reads SVGEGT. The CDR3 is 16 amino acids. CDR3 in DNA: TGTGCCAGCACCGTACCCAAAGCGGCGAGCACAGATACGCAGTATTTT. It yields the protein CASTVPKAASTDTQYF.

The chain uses TRBV12-3 or TRBV12-4 and TRBJ1-6; the D gene is possibly TRBD1 (6 bases). The CDR3 extends over 15 amino acids. Deletions cut 6 bases from V and 7 bases from J, with 16 bases between. The CDR3 nucleotides are TGTGCCAGCAGGGGTCAAGGGGGTAAAAATTCACCCCTCCACTTT. Its translation: CASRGQGGKNSPLHF.

Many counts were recorded for this clonotype. The genes are TRBV5-6 and TRBJ2-2; D is undetermined. Germline loops: CDR1 SGHDT, CDR2 YYEEEE. There are 12 residues in the CDR3. V shed 3 bases and J shed 6 bases, with 6 bases lying between them. In DNA form, the CDR3 reads TGTGCCAGCAGCTATCGTCCCGGGGAGCTGTTTTTT. Its protein is CASSYRPGELFF.

This clonotype was picked up a small number of times. The V call is TRBV29-1, the J call TRBJ2-5; 12 bases are a match to TRBD2. Germline V gene lookup returns CDR1 SQVTM and CDR2 ANQGSEA. V trimming: 1 base; J trimming: 5 bases; junction bases outside the gene matches: 2. This CDR3 has 14 amino acids. Written as DNA, the CDR3 is TGCAGCGTTGAAGGCCTAGCGGGAGGGGAGACCCAGTACTTC. It encodes CSVEGLAGGETQYF.

The rearrangement links TRBV20-1 to TRBJ2-3, with D tentatively TRBD1 or TRBD2 (6 bases each). V lost 3 bases to trimming and J lost 3 bases, with 16 bases between them. Germline V gene data show CDR1 as DFQATT and CDR2 as SNEGSKA (reference sequence). CDR3 length: 15 residues. CDR3: CSARGGRGGTDTQYF. In nucleotides, the CDR3 is TGCAGTGCTAGGGGAGGCAGGGGTGGGACAGATACGCAGTATTTT.

A few counts support this clonotype. The chain is built from TRBV6-5 and TRBJ1-6; 9 positions agree with TRBD1. Trimming at V came to 0 bases and at J to 8 bases, leaving 8 bases not matched to a gene. The CDR3 extends over 17 amino acids. Germline loops: CDR1 MNHEY, CDR2 SVGAGI. This CDR3 reads CASSYSIPGQGHSPLHF. In DNA, the CDR3 is TGTGCCAGCAGTTACTCCATACCGGGACAGGGACATTCACCCCTCCACTTT.

The table lists this clonotype with a few counts. The gene calls are TRBV2 and TRBJ1-3; TRBD1 might be the D (5 bases). The V end was cut by 7 bases, the J end by 9 bases, with 16 bases between. The CDR3 runs to 13 residues. CDR1 and CDR2 from the germline V gene are SNHLY and FYNNEI. The CDR3 nucleotides are TGTGCCAGCAAACTTGGAATCGGGGGCACCATATATTTT. Translated, it gives CASKLGIGGTIYF.

This clonotype was found a few times. The rearrangement links TRBV7-8 to TRBJ2-5, with D possibly being TRBD1 (6 bases). Trimming cost V 6 bases and J 3 bases, with 11 bases left between them. Germline V gene lookup returns CDR1 SGHVS and CDR2 FQNEAQ. This CDR3 is 13 amino acids long. The CDR3 here is CASRRDRKETQYF. CDR3 bases: TGTGCCAGCAGACGCGACAGGAAAGAGACCCAGTACTTC.

This clonotype was observed a few times. V is TRBV6-1 and J is TRBJ1-1; D possibly corresponds to TRBD1 (5 bases). The germline V and J ends were trimmed by 6 bases and 2 bases, with 10 bases remaining between them. Germline assignment: CDR1 MNHNS and CDR2 SASEGT. The CDR3 is 13 amino acids. As DNA, the CDR3 is TGTGCCAGCAGGACCGACAGTAACACTGAAGCTTTCTTT. This codes for CASRTDSNTEAFF.

This clonotype has at least ten counts. The rearrangement uses TRBV7-6 and TRBJ2-7; D not resolved. The CDR3 length is 12 residues. Trimming shortened V by 5 bases and J by 6 bases, and 11 bases separated the two germline ends. Germline CDR1 and CDR2: SGHVS and FNYEAQ. This chain's CDR3 is CASSRGPSEQYF. For the CDR3, the DNA is TGTGCCAGCAGCCGAGGACCTAGCGAGCAGTACTTC.